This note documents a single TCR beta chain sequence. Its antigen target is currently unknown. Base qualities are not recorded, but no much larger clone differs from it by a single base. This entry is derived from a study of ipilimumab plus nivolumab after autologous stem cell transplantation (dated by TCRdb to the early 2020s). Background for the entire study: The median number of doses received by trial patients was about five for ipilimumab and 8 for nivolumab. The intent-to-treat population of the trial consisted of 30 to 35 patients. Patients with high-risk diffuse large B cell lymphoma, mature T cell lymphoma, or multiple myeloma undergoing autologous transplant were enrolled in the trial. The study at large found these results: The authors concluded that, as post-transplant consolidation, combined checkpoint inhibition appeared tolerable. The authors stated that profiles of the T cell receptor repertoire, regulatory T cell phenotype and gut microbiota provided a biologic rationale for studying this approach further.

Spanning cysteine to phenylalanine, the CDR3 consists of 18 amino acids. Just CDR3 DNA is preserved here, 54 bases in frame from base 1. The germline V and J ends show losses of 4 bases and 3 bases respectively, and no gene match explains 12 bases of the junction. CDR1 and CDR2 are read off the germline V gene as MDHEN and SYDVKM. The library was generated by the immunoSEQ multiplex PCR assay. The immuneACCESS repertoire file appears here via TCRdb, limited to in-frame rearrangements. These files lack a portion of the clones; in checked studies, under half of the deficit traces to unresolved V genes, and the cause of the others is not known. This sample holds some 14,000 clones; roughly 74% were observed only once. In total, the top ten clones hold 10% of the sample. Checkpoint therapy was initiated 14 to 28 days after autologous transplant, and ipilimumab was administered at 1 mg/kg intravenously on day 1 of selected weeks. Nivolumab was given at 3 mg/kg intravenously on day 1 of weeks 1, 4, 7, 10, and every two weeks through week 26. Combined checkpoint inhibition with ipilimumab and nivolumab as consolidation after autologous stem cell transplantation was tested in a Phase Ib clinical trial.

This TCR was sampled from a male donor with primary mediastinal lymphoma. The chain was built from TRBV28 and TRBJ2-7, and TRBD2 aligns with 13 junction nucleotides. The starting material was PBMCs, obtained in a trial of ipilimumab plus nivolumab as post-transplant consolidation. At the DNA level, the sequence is TGTGCCAGCAGTTCTCCTCTGGGACTAGCGGGACCCTTCTACGAGCAGTACTTC. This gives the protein CASSSPLGLAGPFYEQYF.